This T cell receptor (beta chain) was obtained from a study of beta chain features in type 1 diabetes. On the study more broadly: Healthy donors and patients showed comparable age, gender and cell yields. Study-level findings and limits: A moderate, significant TCRB CDR3 shortening appeared in type 1 diabetes across four CD4+ subsets. Researchers could not determine here whether HLA type influences TCRB rearrangement. Insertion counts at VDJ junctions were lower in type 1 diabetes patients, who also showed more deletions there.

TCRB transcripts that were expressed got sequenced, as all of the isolated RNA had been reverse transcribed. Libraries were prepared by immunoSEQ multiplex PCR; TCRdb keeps only in-frame clonotypes and omits some of them. The sample shows 640,000 or so clones, 11% to 15% of them seen only once. This clone appeared a few times. The target antigen is unknown. V lost 1 base and J lost 1, with 7 bases in between. The CDR3 runs to 14 residues. Germline V gene sequence: CDR1 SGHTA, CDR2 FQGNSA. Researchers reported sorting CD4+ naive, central memory, regulatory and stem cell-like memory cells via CD45RO/CCR7/CD25/CD127/CD95/CD27.

The J gene is TRBJ1-1, the V gene TRBV7-2; no reliable D call. Source material: naive CD4+ T cells from blood. This TCR came from a man aged 18 to 29 with type 1 diabetes. The CDR3, as DNA: TGTGCCAGCAGCTTAGTTCCAGGGAACACTGAAGCTTTCTTT. It codes for CASSLVPGNTEAFF.